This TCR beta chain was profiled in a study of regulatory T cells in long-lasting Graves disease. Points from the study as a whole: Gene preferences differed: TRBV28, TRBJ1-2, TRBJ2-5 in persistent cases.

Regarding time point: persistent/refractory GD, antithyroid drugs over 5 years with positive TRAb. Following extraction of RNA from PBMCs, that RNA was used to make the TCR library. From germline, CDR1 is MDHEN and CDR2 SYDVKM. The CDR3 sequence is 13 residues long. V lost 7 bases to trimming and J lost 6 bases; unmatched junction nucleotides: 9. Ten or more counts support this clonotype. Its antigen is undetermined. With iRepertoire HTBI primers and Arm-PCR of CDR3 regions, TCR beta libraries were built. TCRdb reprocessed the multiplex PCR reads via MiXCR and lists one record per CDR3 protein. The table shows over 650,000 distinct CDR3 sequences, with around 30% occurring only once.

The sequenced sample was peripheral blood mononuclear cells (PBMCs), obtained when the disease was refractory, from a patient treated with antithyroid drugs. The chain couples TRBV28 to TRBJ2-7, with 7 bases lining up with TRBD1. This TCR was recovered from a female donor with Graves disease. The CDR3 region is CASTRQGLVEQYF. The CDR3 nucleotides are TGTGCCAGCACCCGACAGGGATTGGTCGAGCAGTACTTC.